These T cell receptor beta chains were read from a single sample in a study of Graves' ophthalmopathy and Graves' hyperthyroidism. In TCRdb, the multiplex PCR reads were re-called with MiXCR into one record per CDR3 protein. Here the sample spans about 390,000 distinct CDR3 sequences, approximately 15% being singletons. Source material: peripheral blood. All receptors come from a woman younger than 35 with stable Graves' hyperthyroidism. Each CDR3 is given with its conserved first and last residue.

V	J	CDR3
TRBV12-3/TRBV12-4	TRBJ2-2	CASSLSLPPNTGELFF
TRBV12-3/TRBV12-4	TRBJ1-3	CASTRTAGSGNTIYF
TRBV7-2	TRBJ2-5	CASSPDGLQGTKYF
TRBV7-9	TRBJ2-5	CASSLALRGKVTQYF
TRBV28	TRBJ2-7	CASSFGGAAYEQYF
TRBV6-2/TRBV6-3	TRBJ1-2	CASSYVDRAAYGYTF
TRBV7-9	TRBJ1-2	CASIRDRGDGYTF
TRBV19	TRBJ1-5	CASTLEGARSNQPQHF
TRBV5-6	TRBJ2-7	CASTRLEGLQYF
TRBV4-1	TRBJ2-4	CASSQSRAKNIQYF
TRBV12-3/TRBV12-4	TRBJ2-5	CASTPIGEETQYF
TRBV11-2	TRBJ2-7	CASSRSRTADEQYF
TRBV5-6	TRBJ2-7	CASSLHLGLAGTQYF
TRBV28	TRBJ2-5	CASTLGQEMQETQYF
TRBV13	TRBJ1-2	CASSLEDGGVNYGYTF
TRBV6-5	TRBJ2-7	CASSYPTDYEQYF
TRBV4-1	TRBJ1-1	CASSPGQGGWTEAFF
TRBV6-2/TRBV6-3	TRBJ2-7	CASSYTETGFYEQYF
TRBV20-1	TRBJ1-1	CSASGLRTANTEAFF
TRBV6-5	TRBJ2-7	CASSYSTSGDYEQYF
TRBV29-1	TRBJ1-1	CSVVLRTANTEAFF
TRBV9	TRBJ2-2	CASSVGGVSGELFF
TRBV12-3/TRBV12-4	TRBJ2-2	CASRVTAANTGELFF
TRBV6-1	TRBJ1-1	CASSPPVGENTEAFF
TRBV2	TRBJ2-7	CASSEWLAGGHPLEQYF
TRBV6-5	TRBJ2-7	CASSYGIVGEQYF
TRBV6-2/TRBV6-3	TRBJ1-2	CASSRHRTGGRSFNYGYTF
TRBV19	TRBJ1-5	CASSKGQNTNQPQHF
TRBV5-6	TRBJ1-2	CASSFGSDREGYTF
TRBV29-1	TRBJ2-7	CSVTGGAIYEQYF
TRBV18	TRBJ2-2	CASSRQGASAGELFF
TRBV4-1	TRBJ1-1	CASSQVQGAVDTEAFF
TRBV29-1	TRBJ2-7	CSVRVRQGDWEQYF
TRBV19	TRBJ1-1	CASSTRSGAKNTEAFF
TRBV24-1	TRBJ1-1	CATSGGANTEAFF
TRBV6-5	TRBJ2-2	CASSYSGGGELFF
TRBV4-1	TRBJ1-1	CASSQDYPGAIMDAFF
TRBV5-1	TRBJ2-6	CASSFGWRTHSGANVLTF
TRBV28	TRBJ1-2	CASSFPGRVDGYTF
TRBV19	TRBJ1-6	CASSIYWRDRANSPLHF
TRBV12-3/TRBV12-4	TRBJ2-5	CASRRTGMEETQYF
TRBV5-1	TRBJ1-5	CASSISGNQPQHF
TRBV12-3/TRBV12-4	TRBJ2-5	CASSFGGQETQYF
TRBV19	TRBJ1-6	CASSIDWTGPNSPLHF
TRBV7-2	TRBJ2-7	CASSLEQGASYEQYF
TRBV14	TRBJ1-5	CASSQDPHQPQHF
TRBV12-3/TRBV12-4	TRBJ1-1	CASSFWTAEAIF
TRBV3-1	TRBJ2-5	CASSPRSGGAETQYF